The entry below describes one T cell receptor beta chain. Here immunoSEQ multiplex PCR was the method, and the copy in TCRdb shows in-frame clones only, minus some. The sample lists approximately 17,000 clones; approximately 86% were seen once. The data derive from a study of technical replicates of blood from several donors. The source of this sequence is a human donor in good health. Sequencing was done on a sample of PBMCs.

CDR3 in amino acids: CASSDGQGSLVADTQYF. The CDR3 DNA sequence: TGTGCCAGCAGTGACGGACAGGGAAGTTTGGTCGCAGATACGCAGTATTTT. The V gene is TRBV25-1, the J gene TRBJ2-3; 8 positions agree with TRBD1. V trimming: 3 bases; J trimming: 4 bases; junction bases outside the gene matches: 12. The germline gives CDR1 MGHDK, CDR2 SYGVNS. This CDR3 spans 17 amino acids.